Below are 19 T cell receptor beta chains sequenced from a single sample in a study of cytomegalovirus exposure and HLA in healthy donors. Clones were sequenced by immunoSEQ multiplex PCR, and TCRdb holds only the in-frame ones, with some missing. The table shows tens of thousands of clones, with 90% to 95% occurring only once. Input material: PBMCs. These receptor sequences come from a man aged 18 to 29 in good health and CMV-seronegative.

The chain recombines TRBV30 with TRBJ1-5; D not resolved. V gave up 0 bases and J gave up 7 bases, with 13 bases separating them. Germline V lookup: CDR1 GTSNPN, CDR2 SVGIG (reference sequence). The CDR3 covers 14 residues. The CDR3 sequence: CAWSVEGIEQPQHF. CDR3 nucleotide sequence: TGTGCCTGGAGTGTCGAGGGAATTGAACAGCCCCAGCATTTT.

The chain carries TRBV4-3 and TRBJ2-1, with 14 bases identical to TRBD2. The V segment lost 3 bases and the J segment 5 bases; nucleotides outside the gene matches: 6. CDR1 is LGHNA and CDR2 is YSLEER in the germline V gene. This CDR3 spans 17 amino acids. CDR3 sequence (DNA): TGCGCCAGCAGCCACGGACTAGCGGGAGGATTTCACAATGAGCAGTTCTTC. This encodes CASSHGLAGGFHNEQFF.

This sequence joins TRBV28 and TRBJ2-1, with a tentative D call TRBD2 (6 bases). The CDR3 is 15 residues long. The V end was cut by 6 bases, the J end by 12 bases, with 24 bases between. Germline assignment: CDR1 MDHEN and CDR2 SYDVKM. This chain's CDR3 is CASSPQQVGGSGQFF. The CDR3 DNA reads as TGTGCCAGCAGCCCCCAACAGGTCGGGGGAAGTGGGCAGTTCTTC.

The chain couples TRBV4-1 to TRBJ1-2; no reliable D call. Germline assignment: CDR1 MGHRA and CDR2 YSYEKL. Trimming pared 0 bases from V and 4 bases from J, leaving 12 bases between. The CDR3 is 15 amino acids. The CDR3 bases are TGCGCCAGCAGCCAAGATCCCAACAGCAGCTATGGCTACACCTTC. It specifies CASSQDPNSSYGYTF.

The chain recombines TRBV7-9 with TRBJ1-5; D unclear. The CDR3 extends over 15 amino acids. Germline loops: CDR1 SEHNR, CDR2 FQNEAQ (reference sequence). V was shortened by 6 bases and J by 0 bases, with 12 bases between the two germline ends. The CDR3, as DNA: TGTGCCAGCAGGAGTAGCGGAGATAGCAATCAGCCCCAGCATTTT. Residues: CASRSSGDSNQPQHF.

V gene TRBV18 combines with J gene TRBJ1-2, with D unclear. The CDR3 has 15 amino acids. The germline gives CDR1 KGHSH, CDR2 LQKENI. V lost 1 base to trimming and J lost 4 bases, with 13 bases between them. The CDR3 is CASSPQNELSYGYTF. As DNA, the CDR3 is TGTGCCAGCTCACCACAAAACGAGTTAAGCTATGGCTACACCTTC.

V usage is TRBV28 and J usage is TRBJ1-1; D is undetermined. Germline CDR1 and CDR2: MDHEN and SYDVKM. CDR3 length: 12 residues. V was pared by 5 bases and J by 6 bases, with 10 bases between. CDR3 region: CASSPNRPEAFF. The DNA of the CDR3 is TGTGCCAGCAGTCCAAACAGACCTGAAGCTTTCTTT.

V and J are TRBV28 and TRBJ1-1; D is unclear. The CDR3 is 15 amino acids. Trimming removed 4 bases from V and 5 bases from J, with 17 bases in between. Germline assignment: CDR1 MDHEN and CDR2 SYDVKM. CDR3 DNA sequence: TGTGCCAGCAGTTCCGCGGCGGGGTGGGGAACTGAAGCTTTCTTT. This encodes CASSSAAGWGTEAFF.

The rearrangement links TRBV18 to TRBJ2-2; D possibly corresponds to TRBD1 (6 bases). Deletions cut 0 bases from V and 0 bases from J, with 11 bases between. The CDR3 is 17 amino acids. CDR1 is KGHSH, CDR2 LQKENI, per germline. CDR3 sequence (DNA): TGTGCCAGCTCACCACCTAACAGGGCCCCGAACACCGGGGAGCTGTTTTTT. It codes for CASSPPNRAPNTGELFF.

V gene TRBV2 combines with J gene TRBJ2-1, with D possibly matching TRBD2 (6 bases). The CDR3 covers 13 residues. V lost 7 bases and J 5 bases, leaving 12 bases between the germline ends. Per germline, CDR1 SNHLY and CDR2 FYNNEI. Here the CDR3 DNA reads TGTGCCAGCATGCGGGGTACGAACAATGAGCAGTTCTTC. Protein product: CASMRGTNNEQFF.

The genes are TRBV7-9 and TRBJ2-6; 7 nucleotides agree with TRBD1. Per germline, CDR1 SEHNR and CDR2 FQNEAQ (reference sequence). CDR3 length: 17 residues. V lost 4 bases and J lost 0; bases outside the gene matches: 6. The CDR3, as DNA: TGTGCCAGCAGCTCCGGGACAGACCCCTCTGGGGCCAACGTCCTGACTTTC. Amino acid sequence: CASSSGTDPSGANVLTF. The complete variable domain, with remaining parts taken from reference TRBV7-9 and TRBJ2-6, reads DTGVSQNPRHKITKRGQNVTFRCDPISEHNRLYWYRQTLGQGPEFLTYFQNEAQLEKSRLLSDRFSAERPKGSFSTLEIQRTEQGDSAMYLCASSSGTDPSGANVLTFGAGSRLTVL.

The CDR3 bases are TGTGCCAGCAGTCTAGCGGGAGCTGGGGCCAACGTCCTGACTTTC. This sequence encodes CASSLAGAGANVLTF. This chain connects TRBV27 to TRBJ2-6; 10 positions agree with TRBD2. Germline loops: CDR1 MNHEY, CDR2 SMNVEV (reference sequence). The length of the CDR3 is 15 residues. Trimming removed 5 bases from V and 2 bases from J; junction bases left unmatched: 0.

The CDR3 protein is CASSSPGDDGYTF. CDR3 DNA: TGTGCCAGCAGCTCCCCGGGTGACGATGGCTACACCTTC. The genes are TRBV7-8 and TRBJ1-2; D unclear. V gave up 4 bases and J gave up 6 bases, with 12 bases separating them. Germline V gene lookup returns CDR1 SGHVS and CDR2 FQNEAQ. The CDR3 totals 13 residues.

This clone was observed a few times. This chain joins TRBV25-1 and TRBJ1-5; TRBD1 aligns across 10 bases. The CDR3 has 15 residues. The ends lost 3 bases at V and 5 bases at J; junction bases unmatched: 4. The germline V gene encodes CDR1 MGHDK and CDR2 SYGVNS. In nucleotides, the CDR3 is TGTGCCAGCAGTGACCCGGGACAGGGGCATCAGCCCCAGCATTTT. It specifies CASSDPGQGHQPQHF.

This clone was found once. This rearrangement joins TRBV18 to TRBJ1-5, with 8 bases lining up with TRBD1. CDR1 and CDR2 from the germline V gene are KGHSH and LQKENI. The CDR3 is 14 residues long. V trimming: 2 bases; J trimming: 5 bases; junction bases outside the gene matches: 2. Here the CDR3 DNA reads TGTGCCAGCTCACCAGACAGGGGCTATCAGCCCCAGCATTTT. This codes for CASSPDRGYQPQHF. The full variable domain, with the rest looked up from reference TRBV18 and TRBJ1-5, is NAGVMQNPRHLVRRRGQEARLRCSPMKGHSHVYWYRQLPEEGLKFMVYLQKENIIDESGMPKERFSAEFPKEGPSILRIQQVVRGDSAAYFCASSPDRGYQPQHFGDGTRLSIL.

The gene calls are TRBV6-1 and TRBJ1-2; D is uncertain. Germline assignment: CDR1 MNHNS and CDR2 SASEGT. The germline V and J ends were trimmed by 6 bases and 4 bases, with 15 bases remaining between them. This CDR3 is built from 14 residues. DNA for the CDR3: TGTGCCAGCAGCCCCGAGGAGTCCCGCTATGGCTACACCTTC. Its protein is CASSPEESRYGYTF.

This clone is a singleton in its sample. J is TRBJ2-7 and V is TRBV15; possibly TRBD1 for D (5 bases). There are 14 residues in the CDR3. Germline assignment: CDR1 LNHNV and CDR2 YYDKDF (reference sequence). Trimming pared 2 bases from V and 2 bases from J, leaving 10 bases between. In DNA form, the CDR3 reads TGTGCCACCAGCAGATTCAGGGATACCTACGAGCAGTACTTC. It specifies CATSRFRDTYEQYF.

This rearrangement joins TRBV6-6 to TRBJ1-4, with a weak D call TRBD1 (6 bases). Trimming removed 5 bases from V and 7 bases from J, with 17 bases in between. The CDR3 has 15 residues. Germline values: CDR1 MNHNY, CDR2 SVGAGI (reference sequence). Here the CDR3 DNA reads TGTGCCAGCAGTATGCAGGGGCCGGTGGGTGAAAAACTGTTTTTT. Translating gives CASSMQGPVGEKLFF.

As DNA, the CDR3 is TGTGCCAGCAGTCCCCACCCGGGGGGGGAGCAGTACTTC. It is translated as CASSPHPGGEQYF. This chain uses TRBV28 with TRBJ2-7, with 8 nucleotides matching TRBD2. The CDR3 consists of 13 residues. In germline, CDR1 is MDHEN, CDR2 SYDVKM. The trim removed 5 bases at V and 7 bases at J, leaving 7 bases unmatched. The full variable domain, in which reference TRBV28 and TRBJ2-7 provide the parts outside the CDR3, is DVKVTQSSRYLVKRTGEKVFLECVQDMDHENMFWYRQDPGLGLRLIYFSYDVKMKEKGDIPEGYSVSREKKERFSLILESASTNQTSMYLCASSPHPGGEQYFGPGTRLTVT.